Listed below are T cell receptor beta chains from one sample, sequenced in a study of blood T cell repertoires in COVID-19. Some clones are missing from TCRdb's copy, which holds only in-frame ones; the method was immunoSEQ multiplex PCR. The sample holds around 200,000 clones, roughly 86% seen once. The material sequenced was peripheral blood. The receptors shown here come from a man younger than 30 with active or convalescent COVID-19. CDR3s include the opening cysteine and the closing phenylalanine or tryptophan. D genes are given only for firm matches. Clone size is shown for a subset of rows, as once, few, many or a class of expanded clone.

TRBJ2-3 . TRBD2 TRBV7-6 TGTGCCAGCAGCTCCAGACTAGCGGGAGGGCGCACAGATACGCAGTATTTT CASSSRLAGGRTDTQYF
TRBJ1-3 . TRBD1 TRBV19 TGTGCCAGTAGTGGGGGACAGTACTCTGGAAACACCATATATTTT CASSGGQYSGNTIYF
TRBJ1-3 . TRBD1 TRBV7-9 TGTGCCAGCAGCCGGACAGGGGGCTCTGGAAACACCATATATTTT CASSRTGGSGNTIYF
TRBJ2-3 . . TRBV11-3 TGTGCCAGCAGCCTCACTGCGAGCACAGATACGCAGTATTTT CASSLTASTDTQYF
TRBJ1-1 . TRBD1 TRBV2 TGTGCCAGCAGGGAAAGGACAGGGAGTACTGAAGCTTTCTTT CASRERTGSTEAFF
TRBJ1-2 . . TRBV28 TGTGCCAGCAGTTTAGGGGGGGACTATGGCTACACCTTC CASSLGGDYGYTF
TRBJ2-5 . . TRBV6-5 TGTGCCAGCGGAGTTAACCAAGAGACCCAGTACTTC CASGVNQETQYF
TRBJ1-6 once . TRBV6-6 TGTGCCAGCCAGACAGGTCCGGTTTCACCCCTCCACTTT CASQTGPVSPLHF
TRBJ1-1 . . TRBV6-5 TGTGCCAGCACCTCGGGGGTTCGGACTGAAGCTTTCTTT CASTSGVRTEAFF
TRBJ1-2 . TRBD1 TRBV14 TGTGCCAGCAGCACCTTCGGGACAGCGCGACGGAACTATGGCTACACCTTC CASSTFGTARRNYGYTF
TRBJ2-7 few . TRBV27 TGTGCCAGCAGTTACAGGGCAGCGTACGAGCAGTACTTC CASSYRAAYEQYF
TRBJ1-1 . TRBD1 TRBV18 TGTGCCAGCTCACCCCGACAGGGTTCCAACGAAGCTTTCTTT CASSPRQGSNEAFF
TRBJ2-1 once . TRBV28 TGTGCCAGCAGTTTGAGGTCAGGGTTTACCTACAATGAGCAGTTCTTC CASSLRSGFTYNEQFF
TRBJ1-5 . TRBD1 TRBV5-1 TGCGCCAGCAGCGTCGGGACAGGAGGCAATCAGCCCCAGCATTTT CASSVGTGGNQPQHF